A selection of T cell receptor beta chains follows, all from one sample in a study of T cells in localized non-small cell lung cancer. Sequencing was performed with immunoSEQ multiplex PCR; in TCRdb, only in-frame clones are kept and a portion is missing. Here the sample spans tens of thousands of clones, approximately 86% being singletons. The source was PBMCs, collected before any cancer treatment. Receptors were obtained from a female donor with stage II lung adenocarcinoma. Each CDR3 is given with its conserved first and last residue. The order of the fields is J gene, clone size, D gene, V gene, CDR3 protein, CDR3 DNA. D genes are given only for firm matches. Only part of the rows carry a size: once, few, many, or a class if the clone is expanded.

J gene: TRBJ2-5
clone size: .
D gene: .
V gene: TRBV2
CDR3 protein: CASKGTAQQETQYF
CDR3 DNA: TGTGCCAGCAAGGGAACGGCACAACAAGAGACCCAGTACTTC

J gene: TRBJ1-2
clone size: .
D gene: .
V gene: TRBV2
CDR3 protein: CASSDEGSRGYTF
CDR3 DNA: TGTGCCAGCAGTGATGAGGGAAGTCGTGGCTACACCTTC

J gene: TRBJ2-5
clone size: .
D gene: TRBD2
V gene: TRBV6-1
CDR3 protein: CASSAFMGLARETQYF
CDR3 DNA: TGTGCCAGCAGTGCGTTCATGGGACTAGCGAGAGAGACCCAGTACTTC

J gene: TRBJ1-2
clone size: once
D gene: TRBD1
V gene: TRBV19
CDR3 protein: CASSIEGQYYGYTF
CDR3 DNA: TGTGCCAGTAGTATAGAGGGACAGTACTATGGCTACACCTTC

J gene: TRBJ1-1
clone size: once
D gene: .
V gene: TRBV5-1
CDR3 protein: CASSQTVNTEAFF
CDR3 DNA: TGCGCCAGCAGCCAAACAGTGAACACTGAAGCTTTCTTT

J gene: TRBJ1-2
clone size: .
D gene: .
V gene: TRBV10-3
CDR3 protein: CAISESKSYGYTF
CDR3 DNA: TGTGCCATCAGTGAGTCTAAGAGCTATGGCTACACCTTC

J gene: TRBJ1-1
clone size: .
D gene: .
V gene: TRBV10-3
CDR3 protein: CAISVGRGTEAFF
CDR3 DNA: TGTGCCATCAGTGTAGGCAGGGGCACTGAAGCTTTCTTT

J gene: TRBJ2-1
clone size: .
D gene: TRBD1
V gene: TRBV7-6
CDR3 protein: CASSSRDREQFF
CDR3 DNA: TGTGCCAGCAGCTCCCGGGACAGAGAGCAGTTCTTC

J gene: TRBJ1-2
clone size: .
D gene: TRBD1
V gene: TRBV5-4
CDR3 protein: CASRLGQGDYYGYTF
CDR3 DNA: TGTGCCAGCAGGTTGGGACAGGGGGATTACTATGGCTACACCTTC

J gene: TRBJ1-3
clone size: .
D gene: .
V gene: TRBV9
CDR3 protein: CASSVGAASSGNTIYF
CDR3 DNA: TGTGCCAGCAGCGTAGGGGCGGCGAGCTCTGGAAACACCATATATTTT

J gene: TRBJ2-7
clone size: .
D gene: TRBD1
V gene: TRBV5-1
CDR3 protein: CASSVGQGPYEQYF
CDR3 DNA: TGCGCCAGCAGCGTTGGACAGGGTCCCTACGAGCAGTACTTC

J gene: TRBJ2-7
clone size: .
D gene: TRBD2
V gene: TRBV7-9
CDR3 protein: CASSFAGTRYEQYF
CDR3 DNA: TGTGCCAGCAGCTTTGCGGGGACTAGGTACGAGCAGTACTTC

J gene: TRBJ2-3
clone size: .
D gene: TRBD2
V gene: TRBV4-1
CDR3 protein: CASSQQKDGLARRITDTQYF
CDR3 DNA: TGCGCCAGCAGCCAACAGAAGGACGGACTAGCCCGCCGAATCACAGATACGCAGTATTTT

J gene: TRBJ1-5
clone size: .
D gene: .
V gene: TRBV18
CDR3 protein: CASSLAEYQPQHF
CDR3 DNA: TGTGCCAGCTCACTCGCGGAGTATCAGCCCCAGCATTTT

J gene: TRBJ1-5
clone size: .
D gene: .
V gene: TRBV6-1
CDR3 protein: CASITGTNNQPQHF
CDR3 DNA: TGTGCCAGCATTACCGGGACAAATAATCAGCCCCAGCATTTT

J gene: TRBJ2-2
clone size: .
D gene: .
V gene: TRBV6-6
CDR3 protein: CASRQGLTTGELFF
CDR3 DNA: TGTGCCAGCCGGCAGGGGCTAACCACCGGGGAGCTGTTTTTT

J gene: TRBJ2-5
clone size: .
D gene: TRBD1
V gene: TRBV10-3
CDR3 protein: CAISGTGGYQETQYF
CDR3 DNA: TGTGCCATCAGCGGGACAGGGGGCTACCAAGAGACCCAGTACTTC

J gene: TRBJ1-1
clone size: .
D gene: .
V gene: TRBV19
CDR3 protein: CASSIVSGRLNTEAFF
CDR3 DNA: TGTGCCAGTAGTATAGTCAGCGGGCGGTTGAACACTGAAGCTTTCTTT

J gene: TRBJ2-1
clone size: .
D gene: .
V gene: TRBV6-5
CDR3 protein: CASSWGRNNEQFF
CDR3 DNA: TGTGCCAGCAGTTGGGGACGGAACAATGAGCAGTTCTTC

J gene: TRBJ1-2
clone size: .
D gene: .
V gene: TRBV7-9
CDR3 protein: CASVRGDQGATNYGYTF
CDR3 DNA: TGTGCCAGCGTCCGAGGGGATCAAGGTGCTACTAACTATGGCTACACCTTC

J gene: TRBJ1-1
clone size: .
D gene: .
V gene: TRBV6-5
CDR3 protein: CASSSLGRGTEAFF
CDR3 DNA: TGTGCCAGCAGTAGCCTCGGTCGGGGGACTGAAGCTTTCTTT

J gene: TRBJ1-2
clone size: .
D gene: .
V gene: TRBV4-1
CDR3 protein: CASSQEEGNTPWDGYTF
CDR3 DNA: TGCGCCAGCAGCCAAGAAGAGGGAAACACCCCGTGGGATGGCTACACCTTC

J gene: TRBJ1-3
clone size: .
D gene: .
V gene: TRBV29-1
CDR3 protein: CSVEGVQGNTIYF
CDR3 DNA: TGCAGCGTTGAAGGGGTACAGGGAAACACCATATATTTT

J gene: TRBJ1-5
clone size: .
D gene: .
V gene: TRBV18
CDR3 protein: CASSPQTGTSNQPQHF
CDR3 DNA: TGTGCCAGCTCACCTCAAACAGGGACTAGCAATCAGCCCCAGCATTTT

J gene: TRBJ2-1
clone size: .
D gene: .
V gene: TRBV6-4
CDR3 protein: CASRGMGNSYNEQFF
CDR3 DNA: TGTGCCAGCAGAGGGATGGGGAACTCCTACAATGAGCAGTTCTTC

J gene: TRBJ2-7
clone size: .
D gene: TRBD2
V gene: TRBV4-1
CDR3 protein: CASRRTSVPANEQYF
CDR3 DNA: TGCGCCAGCAGACGGACTAGCGTTCCCGCCAACGAGCAGTACTTC

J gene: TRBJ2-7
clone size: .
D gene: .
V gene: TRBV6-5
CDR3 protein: CASGHLGSYEQYF
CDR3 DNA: TGTGCCAGCGGACACCTAGGGTCCTACGAGCAGTACTTC

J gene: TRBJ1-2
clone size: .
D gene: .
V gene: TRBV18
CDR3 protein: CASSPGEALYGYTF
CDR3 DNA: TGTGCCAGCTCGCCCGGAGAGGCCCTCTATGGCTACACCTTC

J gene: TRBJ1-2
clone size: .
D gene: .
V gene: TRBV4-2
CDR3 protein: CASSQEKMGTGYGYTF
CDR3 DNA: TGTGCCAGCAGCCAAGAGAAAATGGGGACGGGCTATGGCTACACCTTC

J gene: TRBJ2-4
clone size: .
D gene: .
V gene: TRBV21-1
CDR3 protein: CASSLGGPGVAKNIQYF
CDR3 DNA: TGTGCCAGCAGCCTAGGGGGCCCTGGGGTAGCCAAAAACATTCAGTACTTC

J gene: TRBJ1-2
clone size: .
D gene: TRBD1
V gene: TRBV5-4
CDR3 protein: CASSSSGQGAHGYTF
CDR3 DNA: TGTGCCAGCAGCTCGTCGGGACAGGGGGCTCATGGCTACACCTTC

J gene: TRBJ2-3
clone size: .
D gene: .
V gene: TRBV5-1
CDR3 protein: CASSSGGARGTDTQYF
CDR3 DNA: TGCGCCAGCAGCTCCGGGGGAGCCCGTGGCACAGATACGCAGTATTTT

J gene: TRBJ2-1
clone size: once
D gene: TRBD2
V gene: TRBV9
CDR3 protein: CASSFTSGGYNEQFF
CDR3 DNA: TGTGCCAGCAGCTTCACTAGCGGGGGGTACAATGAGCAGTTCTTC

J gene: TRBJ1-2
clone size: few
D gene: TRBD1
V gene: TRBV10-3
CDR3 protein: CAISDQPDRVANYGYTF
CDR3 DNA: TGTGCCATCAGTGACCAGCCGGACAGGGTAGCTAACTATGGCTACACCTTC

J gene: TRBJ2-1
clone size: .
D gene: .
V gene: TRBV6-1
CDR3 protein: CASREGGTRHNEQFF
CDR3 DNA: TGTGCCAGCCGGGAAGGGGGGACCCGCCACAATGAGCAGTTCTTC

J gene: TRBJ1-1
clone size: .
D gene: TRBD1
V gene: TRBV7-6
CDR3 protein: CASSLNPAGGAEAFF
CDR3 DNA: TGTGCCAGCAGCTTAAATCCTGCAGGGGGGGCTGAAGCTTTCTTT

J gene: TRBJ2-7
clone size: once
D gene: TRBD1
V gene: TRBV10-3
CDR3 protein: CAISESSGQAFYEQYF
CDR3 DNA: TGTGCCATCAGTGAGTCGTCGGGACAGGCCTTCTACGAGCAGTACTTC

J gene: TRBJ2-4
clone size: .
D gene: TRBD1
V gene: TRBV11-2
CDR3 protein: CASRYGTGQKNIQYF
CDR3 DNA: TGTGCCAGCCGCTACGGGACAGGGCAAAAAAACATTCAGTACTTC

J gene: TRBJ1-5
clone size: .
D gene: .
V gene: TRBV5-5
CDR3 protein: CASSLEVSNQPQHF
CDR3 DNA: TGTGCCAGCAGCTTGGAGGTCAGCAATCAGCCCCAGCATTTT

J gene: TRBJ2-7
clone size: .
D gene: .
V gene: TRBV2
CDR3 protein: CASNTGGPYYEQYF
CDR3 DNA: TGTGCCAGCAATACTGGGGGGCCTTACTACGAGCAGTACTTC

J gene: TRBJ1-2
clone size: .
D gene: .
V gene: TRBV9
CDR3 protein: CASSVVPEPNYGYTF
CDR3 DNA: TGTGCCAGCAGCGTAGTTCCAGAGCCTAACTATGGCTACACCTTC

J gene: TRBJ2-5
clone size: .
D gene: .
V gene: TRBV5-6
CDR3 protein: CASSLLRETQYF
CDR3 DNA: TGTGCCAGCAGCCTACTTAGGGAGACCCAGTACTTC

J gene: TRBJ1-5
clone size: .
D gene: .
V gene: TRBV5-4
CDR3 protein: CASSLGGLSNQPQHF
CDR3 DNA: TGTGCCAGCAGCTTGGGGGGCCTGAGCAATCAGCCCCAGCATTTT

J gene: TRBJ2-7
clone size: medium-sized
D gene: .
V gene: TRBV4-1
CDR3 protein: CASSPSDVSWYEQYF
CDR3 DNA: TGCGCCAGCAGTCCTAGCGATGTTTCTTGGTACGAGCAGTACTTC

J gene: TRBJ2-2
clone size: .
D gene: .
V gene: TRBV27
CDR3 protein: CASNTVHSSNTGELFF
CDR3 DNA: TGTGCCAGCAACACTGTTCACAGTTCGAACACCGGGGAGCTGTTTTTT

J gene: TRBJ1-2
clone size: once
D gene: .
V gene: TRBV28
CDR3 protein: CASSPTGFGYTF
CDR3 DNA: TGTGCCAGCAGTCCCACCGGGTTCGGCTACACCTTC

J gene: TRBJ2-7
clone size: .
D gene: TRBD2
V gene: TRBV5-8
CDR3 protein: CASGPFRLAGGLGQYF
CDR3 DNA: TGTGCCAGCGGACCGTTCCGACTAGCGGGGGGTTTGGGGCAGTACTTC

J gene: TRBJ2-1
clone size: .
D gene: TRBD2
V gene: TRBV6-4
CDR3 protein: CASSDSYRGSGGGQFF
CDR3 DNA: TGTGCCAGCAGTGACTCGTACCGCGGTAGCGGGGGGGGTCAGTTCTTC

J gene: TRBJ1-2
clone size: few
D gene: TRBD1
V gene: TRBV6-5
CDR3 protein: CASSRDRGSGYTF
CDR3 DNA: TGTGCCAGCAGCCGCGACAGGGGAAGTGGCTACACCTTC

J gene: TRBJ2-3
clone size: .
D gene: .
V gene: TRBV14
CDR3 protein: CASSQVRATQYF
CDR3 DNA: TGTGCCAGCAGCCAAGTTAGAGCAACGCAGTATTTT

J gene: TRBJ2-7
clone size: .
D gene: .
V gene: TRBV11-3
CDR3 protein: CASSSGREGDEQYF
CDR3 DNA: TGTGCCAGCAGCTCTGGCAGGGAGGGGGACGAGCAGTACTTC

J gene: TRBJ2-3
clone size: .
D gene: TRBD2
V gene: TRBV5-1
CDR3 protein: CASSQGRTSGGHTQYF
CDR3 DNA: TGCGCCAGCAGCCAAGGACGGACTAGCGGGGGACATACGCAGTATTTT

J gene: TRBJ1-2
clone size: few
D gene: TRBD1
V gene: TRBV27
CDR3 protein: CASSSPRQGGYTF
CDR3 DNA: TGTGCCAGCAGTTCGCCCCGACAGGGCGGCTACACCTTC